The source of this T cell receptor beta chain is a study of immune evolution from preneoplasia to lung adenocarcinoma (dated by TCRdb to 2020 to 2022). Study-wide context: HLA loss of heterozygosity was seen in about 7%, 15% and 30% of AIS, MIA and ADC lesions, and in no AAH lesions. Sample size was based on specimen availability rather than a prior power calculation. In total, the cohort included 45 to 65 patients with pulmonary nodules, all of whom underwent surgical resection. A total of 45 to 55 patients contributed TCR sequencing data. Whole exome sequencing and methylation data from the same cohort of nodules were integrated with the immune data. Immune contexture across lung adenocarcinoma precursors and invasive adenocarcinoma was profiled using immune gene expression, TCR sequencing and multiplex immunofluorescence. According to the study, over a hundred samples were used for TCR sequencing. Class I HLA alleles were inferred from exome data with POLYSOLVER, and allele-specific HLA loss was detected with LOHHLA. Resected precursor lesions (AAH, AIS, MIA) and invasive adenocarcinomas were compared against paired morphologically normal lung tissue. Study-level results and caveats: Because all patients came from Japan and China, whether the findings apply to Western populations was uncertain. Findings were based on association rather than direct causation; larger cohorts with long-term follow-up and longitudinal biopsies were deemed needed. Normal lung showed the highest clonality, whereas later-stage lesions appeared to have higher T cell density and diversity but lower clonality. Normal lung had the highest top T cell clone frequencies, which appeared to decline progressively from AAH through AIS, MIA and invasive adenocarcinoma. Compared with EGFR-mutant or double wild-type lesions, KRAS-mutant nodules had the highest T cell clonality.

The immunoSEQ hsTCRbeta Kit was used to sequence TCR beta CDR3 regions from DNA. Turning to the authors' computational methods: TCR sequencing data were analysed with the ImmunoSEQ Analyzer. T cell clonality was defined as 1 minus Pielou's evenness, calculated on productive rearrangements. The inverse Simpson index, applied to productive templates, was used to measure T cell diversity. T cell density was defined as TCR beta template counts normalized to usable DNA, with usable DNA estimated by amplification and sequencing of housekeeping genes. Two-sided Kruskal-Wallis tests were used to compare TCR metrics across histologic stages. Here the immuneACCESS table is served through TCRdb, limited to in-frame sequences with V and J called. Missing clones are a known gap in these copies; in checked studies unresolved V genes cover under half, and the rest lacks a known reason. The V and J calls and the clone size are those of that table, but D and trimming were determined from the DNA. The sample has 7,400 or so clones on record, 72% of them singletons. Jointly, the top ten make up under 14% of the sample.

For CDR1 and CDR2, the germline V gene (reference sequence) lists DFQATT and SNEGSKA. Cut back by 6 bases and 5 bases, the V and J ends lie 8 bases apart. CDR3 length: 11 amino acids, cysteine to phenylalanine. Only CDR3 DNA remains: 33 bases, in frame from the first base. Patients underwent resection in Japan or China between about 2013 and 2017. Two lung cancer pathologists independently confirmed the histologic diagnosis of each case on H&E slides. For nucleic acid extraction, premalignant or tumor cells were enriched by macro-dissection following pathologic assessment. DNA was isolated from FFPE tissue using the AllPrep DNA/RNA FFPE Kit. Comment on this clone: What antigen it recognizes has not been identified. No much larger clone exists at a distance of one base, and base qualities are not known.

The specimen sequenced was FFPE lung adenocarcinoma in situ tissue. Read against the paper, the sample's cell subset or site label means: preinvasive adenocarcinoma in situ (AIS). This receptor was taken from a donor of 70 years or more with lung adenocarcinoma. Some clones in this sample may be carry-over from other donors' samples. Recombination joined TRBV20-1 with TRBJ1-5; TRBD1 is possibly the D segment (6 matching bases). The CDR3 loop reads CSAAGDQPQHF. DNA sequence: TGCAGTGCGGCAGGGGATCAGCCCCAGCATTTT.